This paragraph covers one TCR beta chain sequence. This sample is part of a study of cytomegalovirus exposure and HLA in healthy donors. The PCR contained 60 Vbeta and 13 Jbeta primers. Profiled with immunoSEQ multiplex PCR; TCRdb holds only in-frame clones, not every one. Of under 200,000 clones listed, around 77% are singletons. Sequences were obtained from PBMCs. This receptor was identified in a man between 50 and 59 years old in good health and CMV-seropositive.

The CDR3 sequence is CASSLTAGYEQYF. CDR3 DNA sequence: TGTGCCAGCAGTTTGACAGCCGGGTACGAGCAGTACTTC. This chain links TRBV6-5 with TRBJ2-7, with D maybe TRBD1 (5 bases). Germline V gene sequence: CDR1 MNHEY, CDR2 SVGAGI. The CDR3 has 13 amino acids. V dropped 4 bases and J dropped 4 bases, with 11 bases sitting between them.